This is a list of T cell receptor beta chains from one sample in a study of blood T cell repertoires in COVID-19. The assay was immunoSEQ multiplex PCR, and TCRdb's table has in-frame clones only and misses some. Found here are over 100,000 clones, around 80% of them singletons; the top ten hold 0.7% to 1%. Input material: peripheral blood. Receptors originate from a woman between 65 and 79 years old with acute or convalescent COVID-19. CDR3s include the opening cysteine and the closing phenylalanine or tryptophan. The order of the fields is V gene, J gene, D gene, clone size, CDR3 protein, CDR3 DNA. A D gene is named only where the DNA matches it firmly. For some rows the clone size is stated as once, few or many, or as a class when expanded; others skip it.

>TRBV19|TRBJ2-3|TRBD2|-
CASSKQRGSDTQYF
TGTGCCAGTAGTAAGCAGCGGGGATCAGATACGCAGTATTTT
>TRBV19|TRBJ1-1|TRBD1|few
CASTRTGLLNTEAFF
TGTGCCAGCACTCGGACAGGGCTCTTGAACACTGAAGCTTTCTTT
>TRBV28|TRBJ1-1|TRBD1|-
CASSLWTGGAVTEAFF
TGTGCCAGCAGTCTCTGGACAGGGGGCGCGGTTACTGAAGCTTTCTTT
>TRBV19|TRBJ1-2|-|-
CASNPSSSNYGYTF
TGTGCCAGTAATCCGTCTTCCTCTAACTATGGCTACACCTTC
>TRBV28|TRBJ1-3|-|-
CASSSDREISGNTIYF
TGTGCCAGCAGTTCCGATCGGGAAATCTCTGGAAACACCATATATTTT
>TRBV7-8|TRBJ1-2|-|-
CASSSTTVGYTF
TGTGCCAGCAGCTCTACGACAGTCGGCTACACCTTC
>TRBV6-6|TRBJ2-6|-|-
CASSSISAGANVLTF
TGTGCCAGCAGTTCGATATCTGCGGGGGCCAACGTCCTGACTTTC
>TRBV6-2/TRBV6-3|TRBJ2-5|TRBD1|-
CASSPAGTGKQETQYF
TGTGCCAGCAGCCCCGCAGGGACAGGGAAACAAGAGACCCAGTACTTC
>TRBV9|TRBJ2-7|-|-
CASARRDHPYEQYF
TGTGCCAGCGCCAGGCGGGATCATCCCTACGAGCAGTACTTC
>TRBV2|TRBJ2-7|TRBD1|-
CASGRDRGTYEQYF
TGTGCCAGCGGCCGGGACAGGGGAACCTACGAGCAGTACTTC
>TRBV6-5|TRBJ1-1|-|few
CASSLQGDMNTEAFF
TGTGCCAGCAGTTTACAGGGCGATATGAACACTGAAGCTTTCTTT
>TRBV3-1/TRBV3-2|TRBJ2-3|-|few
CASSQAADTQYF
TGTGCCAGCAGCCAAGCGGCAGATACGCAGTATTTT
>TRBV24-1|TRBJ2-1|-|-
CATSGGSGYNEQFF
TGTGCCACCAGTGGAGGTTCAGGGTACAATGAGCAGTTCTTC
>TRBV10-3|TRBJ2-1|TRBD1|-
CATNSPGQSDNEQFF
TGTGCCACTAATTCGCCGGGACAGTCGGACAATGAGCAGTTCTTC
>TRBV11-3|TRBJ2-2|-|-
CASSLGPLGELFF
TGTGCCAGCAGCTTGGGCCCGCTCGGGGAGCTGTTTTTT
>TRBV5-1|TRBJ1-4|-|-
CASSLTGPSNEKLFF
TGCGCCAGCAGCCTCACAGGGCCCTCCAATGAAAAACTGTTTTTT
>TRBV4-1|TRBJ2-1|TRBD2|-
CASSLDSGGPKNEQFF
TGCGCCAGCAGCCTGGATAGCGGGGGCCCGAAGAATGAGCAGTTCTTC
>TRBV4-1|TRBJ2-1|TRBD2|-
CASSHSTGTSARDEQFF
TGCGCCAGCAGCCACTCCACCGGGACTAGCGCCCGGGACGAGCAGTTCTTC
>TRBV2|TRBJ2-5|TRBD2|-
CACRRGSGGREQETQYF
TGTGCCTGCAGGCGGGGTAGCGGGGGGCGGGAGCAAGAGACCCAGTACTTC
>TRBV30|TRBJ1-3|-|-
CAWADEGLGNTIYF
TGTGCCTGGGCGGACGAGGGATTAGGAAACACCATATATTTT
>TRBV4-1|TRBJ2-1|-|-
CASSQEGRGGRNEQFF
TGCGCCAGCAGCCAAGAGGGGCGGGGTGGGCGAAATGAGCAGTTCTTC
>TRBV5-1|TRBJ2-7|-|-
CASTDGQSSYEQYF
TGCGCCAGCACCGATGGACAGTCCTCCTACGAGCAGTACTTC
>TRBV25-1|TRBJ1-1|-|-
CASSEWKGKGTEAFF
TGTGCCAGCAGTGAATGGAAGGGAAAGGGGACTGAAGCTTTCTTT
>TRBV19|TRBJ1-5|TRBD1|-
CASSGTGDGQPQHF
TGTGCCAGTAGTGGGACAGGGGACGGTCAGCCCCAGCATTTT
>TRBV19|TRBJ1-3|-|once
CASSTSGLAGNTIYF
TGTGCCAGTAGTACTTCGGGACTGGCAGGAAACACCATATATTTT
>TRBV7-9|TRBJ1-2|-|-
CASSSPPGEDYGYTF
TGTGCCAGCAGCTCCCCGCCCGGGGAAGACTATGGCTACACCTTC
>TRBV19|TRBJ2-1|TRBD2|-
CASSRAGAYNEQFF
TGTGCCAGTAGTAGAGCGGGAGCCTACAATGAGCAGTTCTTC
>TRBV5-4|TRBJ1-3|TRBD1|-
CASSLKTGLGGNTIYF
TGTGCCAGCAGCTTAAAGACAGGGTTGGGTGGAAACACCATATATTTT
>TRBV29-1|TRBJ2-5|TRBD1|-
CSYRDRVKETQYF
TGCAGCTACCGGGACAGGGTGAAAGAGACCCAGTACTTC
>TRBV7-6|TRBJ1-4|TRBD1|-
CASSRGQGVNEKLFF
TGTGCCAGCAGCCGAGGACAGGGGGTCAATGAAAAACTGTTTTTT
>TRBV19|TRBJ1-5|TRBD1|once
CASSSPPATGGNQPQHF
TGTGCCAGTAGTTCTCCCCCCGCGACAGGGGGGAATCAGCCCCAGCATTTT
>TRBV5-1|TRBJ2-1|TRBD2|-
CASVSLAGEYTEQFF
TGCGCCAGCGTTTCACTAGCGGGAGAATATACTGAGCAGTTCTTC